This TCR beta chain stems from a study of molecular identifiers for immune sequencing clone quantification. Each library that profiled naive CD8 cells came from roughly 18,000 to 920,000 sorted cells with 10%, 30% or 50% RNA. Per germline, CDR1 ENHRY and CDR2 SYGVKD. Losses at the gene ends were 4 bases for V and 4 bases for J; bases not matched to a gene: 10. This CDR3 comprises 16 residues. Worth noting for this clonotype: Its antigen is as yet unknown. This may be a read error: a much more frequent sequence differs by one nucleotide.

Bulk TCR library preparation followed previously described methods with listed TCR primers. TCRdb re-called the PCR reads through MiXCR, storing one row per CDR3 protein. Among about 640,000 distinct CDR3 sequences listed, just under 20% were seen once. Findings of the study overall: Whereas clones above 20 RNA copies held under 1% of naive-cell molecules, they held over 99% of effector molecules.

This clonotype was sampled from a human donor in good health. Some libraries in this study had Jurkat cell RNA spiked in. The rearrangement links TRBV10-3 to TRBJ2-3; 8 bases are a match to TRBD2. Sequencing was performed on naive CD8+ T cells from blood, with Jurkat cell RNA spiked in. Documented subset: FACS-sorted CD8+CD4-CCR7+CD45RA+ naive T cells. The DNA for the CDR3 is TGTGCCATCAGTGGCGGTTTTGGCGGGGGGTCAGATACGCAGTATTTT. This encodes CAISGGFGGGSDTQYF.